These 26 T cell receptor beta chains were sequenced from one sample in a study of cytomegalovirus exposure and HLA in healthy donors (dated by TCRdb to about 2017). Library method: the immunoSEQ multiplex PCR assay. For the multiplex PCR, a mixture combining 60 forward primers for TCR Vbeta segments and 13 reverse primers for TCR Jbeta segments was used. TCRdb provides this immuneACCESS table in a form limited to in-frame rearrangements. Some clones are lacking; in checked studies, under half of them reflect an unresolved V gene, and why the rest are absent is not known. This sample has about 120,000 clones in its table, and around 10% of those were observed once. The ten top clones hold approximately 3% of the sample. The sequenced sample was PBMCs. These receptors were obtained from a man aged 30 to 39 in good health and CMV-seronegative.

The chain carries TRBV11-2 and TRBJ2-2; 8 nucleotides match TRBD1. Trimming cost V 4 bases and J 1 base; bases outside gene matches: 8. The CDR3 consists of 17 residues. The germline V gene has CDR1 SGHAT and CDR2 FQNNGV. CDR3 loop: CASSSYRTGWNTGELFF. For the CDR3, the DNA is TGTGCCAGCAGCTCGTATAGGACAGGGTGGAACACCGGGGAGCTGTTTTTT.

The sample holds a few counts of this clone. V is TRBV6-5 and J is TRBJ1-4; 8 nucleotides match TRBD1. V shed 11 bases and J 7 bases; nucleotides not matched to a gene: 12. The CDR3 is 14 residues long. CDR1 is MNHEY, CDR2 SVGAGI, per germline. CDR3 in amino acids: CASQRGRGLEKLFF. The CDR3, as DNA: TGTGCCTCCCAGAGGGGCAGGGGGCTTGAAAAACTGTTTTTT.

In its sample, this clone was seen a few times. The chain employs TRBV7-9 and TRBJ2-1; the D gene is possibly TRBD2 (5 bases). CDR3 size: 15 residues. V lost 9 bases and J lost 0, with 15 bases in between. The germline CDR1 and CDR2 sequences are SEHNR and FQNEAQ (reference sequence). CDR3 in amino acids: CASVALWSSYNEQFF. The DNA of the CDR3 is TGTGCCAGTGTAGCGTTATGGAGCTCCTACAATGAGCAGTTCTTC.

The J gene is TRBJ2-5, the V gene TRBV28; 10 bases match TRBD1. CDR3 length: 14 residues. The germline V gene has CDR1 MDHEN and CDR2 SYDVKM. J lost 10 bases, V lost 7 bases, and 12 bases had no gene match. The CDR3: CASNRDRGRGRQYF. The CDR3 nucleotides read TGTGCCAGCAATCGAGACAGGGGGCGAGGTCGCCAGTACTTC.

The rearrangement uses TRBV27 and TRBJ2-1, with D possibly matching TRBD1 (6 bases). The length of the CDR3 is 15 residues. Trimming shortened V by 0 bases and J by 8 bases, and 14 bases separated the two germline ends. Looked up from germline, CDR1 is MNHEY and CDR2 is SMNVEV (reference sequence). CDR3 sequence (DNA): TGTGCCAGCAGTTTATCGGCAGGGGCTGGCTATGAGCAGTTCTTC. This codes for CASSLSAGAGYEQFF.

In DNA form, the CDR3 reads TGCAGTGCTAGTACAGGGCGGGCTTTCTTT. It translates to CSASTGRAFF. The V gene is TRBV20-1, the J gene TRBJ1-1, with D possibly TRBD1 on 6 matching bases. The germline V gene encodes CDR1 DFQATT and CDR2 SNEGSKA (reference sequence). Trimming cost V 3 bases and J 11 bases, with 10 bases left between them. There are 10 residues in the CDR3.

The CDR3 sequence: CASRSSGRAYNEQFF. The CDR3 DNA reads as TGTGCCAGCAGATCTAGCGGGAGGGCCTACAATGAGCAGTTCTTC. The chain uses TRBV27 and TRBJ2-1, with 12 bases that match TRBD2. With 6 bases clipped from V and 2 bases from J, the junction kept 2 bases outside the gene matches. The CDR3 covers 15 residues. In germline, CDR1 is MNHEY, CDR2 SMNVEV (reference sequence).

This clone was counted a few times. This chain uses TRBV7-6 with TRBJ2-7, with D possibly TRBD2 on 7 matching bases. CDR1 and CDR2 (germline): SGHVS, FNYEAQ. The CDR3 runs to 17 residues. Trimming shortened V by 5 bases and J by 3 bases, and 23 bases separated the two germline ends. The DNA of the CDR3 is TGTGCCAGCAGCCCCACCGGGGTGAGGGGGGGCGGCTACGAGCAGTACTTC. Protein: CASSPTGVRGGGYEQYF.

The V call is TRBV7-2, the J call TRBJ2-5; no definite D call. V dropped 5 bases and J dropped 5 bases, with 12 bases sitting between them. The V gene's germline CDR1 is SGHTA and CDR2 FQGNSA. The CDR3 covers 13 residues. The CDR3 region has the DNA TGTGCCAGCAGCGAACAGCCCGCGGAGACCCAGTACTTC. This encodes CASSEQPAETQYF.

V usage is TRBV2 and J usage is TRBJ1-5; no reliable D call. Germline assignment: CDR1 SNHLY and CDR2 FYNNEI. This CDR3 region has 14 residues. Trimming left V 7 bases short and J 2 bases short, with 12 bases between. CDR3 protein: CASTEPGGNQPQHF. Here the CDR3 DNA reads TGTGCCAGCACGGAGCCGGGAGGCAATCAGCCCCAGCATTTT.

The V and J genes are TRBV7-9 and TRBJ2-7; TRBD2 aligns across 9 bases. Germline CDR1 reads SEHNR; CDR2 reads FQNEAQ (reference sequence). The CDR3 has 15 amino acids. Germline trimming cut 6 bases from V and 1 base from J; bases unmatched to any gene: 7. CDR3 sequence reads: CASSSSGVQSYEQYF. In nucleotides, the CDR3 is TGTGCCAGCAGTTCTAGCGGGGTACAGTCCTACGAGCAGTACTTC.

V and J are TRBV7-9 and TRBJ1-1, with a tentative D call TRBD1 (6 bases). CDR1 and CDR2 from the germline V gene are SEHNR and FQNEAQ (reference sequence). The CDR3 consists of 17 residues. Trimming shortened V by 6 bases and J by 5 bases, and 25 bases separated the two germline ends. CDR3 in DNA: TGTGCCAGCAGGAAGAAGGCGGCAGGGGAGGGTTGGACTGAAGCTTTCTTT. Translated: CASRKKAAGEGWTEAFF.

The chain recombines TRBV15 with TRBJ1-1; possible D gene TRBD1, 6 bases. This CDR3 has 13 amino acids. V lost 4 bases, J lost 6 bases, and 12 bases lay in between. Per the germline V gene, CDR1 is LNHNV and CDR2 is YYDKDF (reference sequence). The CDR3 loop is CATSILRGPEAFF. DNA of the CDR3: TGTGCCACCAGCATACTCAGGGGCCCTGAAGCTTTCTTT.

This clone showed up just a few times. The chain uses TRBV11-2 and TRBJ2-2, with 8 bases aligning to TRBD2. V lost 4 bases, J lost 6 bases, and 4 bases stayed unmatched. In germline, CDR1 is SGHAT, CDR2 FQNNGV. The CDR3 consists of 14 residues. CDR3 nucleotides: TGTGCCAGCAGCTCAAGCGGGAGTTCCGGGGAGCTGTTTTTT. Its translation is CASSSSGSSGELFF. The full variable domain, rest sourced from reference TRBV11-2 and TRBJ2-2, is EAGVAQSPRYKIIEKRQSVAFWCNPISGHATLYWYQQILGQGPKLLIQFQNNGVVDDSQLPKDRFSAERLKGVDSTLKIQPAKLEDSAVYLCASSSSGSSGELFFGEGSRLTVL.

This clone was seen a handful of times. This chain connects TRBV6-1 to TRBJ2-1; tentative D call: TRBD2 (5 bases). Germline CDR1 MNHNS, CDR2 SASEGT. Trimming removed 2 bases from V and 12 bases from J, with 11 bases in between. This CDR3 has 12 residues. The CDR3 nucleotides are TGTGCCAGCAGTGAACGGGATCGAGGGCAGTTCTTC. Protein sequence: CASSERDRGQFF.

This chain uses TRBV19 with TRBJ2-2; D is possibly TRBD1 (6 bases). From germline, CDR1 is LNHDA and CDR2 SQIVND (reference sequence). The V end was cut by 7 bases, the J end by 4 bases, with 19 bases between. The CDR3 spans 16 residues. The CDR3 sequence: CASTPQGYLSTGELFF. The CDR3 nucleotides are TGTGCCAGTACCCCGCAGGGGTATTTGAGCACCGGGGAGCTGTTTTTT.

This clone has a handful of counts. This chain uses TRBV5-1 with TRBJ2-7; 11 positions agree with TRBD2. The CDR3 loop spans 14 amino acids. Germline trimming cut 6 bases from V and 3 bases from J; bases unmatched to any gene: 5. Germline V gives CDR1 SGHRS, CDR2 YFSETQ. The DNA for the CDR3 is TGCGCCAGCACCCTAGCGGGGGGATTCTACGAGCAGTACTTC. Its protein product is CASTLAGGFYEQYF.

The J gene is TRBJ2-2, the V gene TRBV2, with D perhaps TRBD2 (6 bases). This CDR3 comprises 16 residues. V was clipped by 6 bases and J by 2 bases, with 16 bases between them. Germline V lookup: CDR1 SNHLY, CDR2 FYNNEI. DNA of the CDR3: TGTGCCAGCAGGTCCCTGACTAGTACAAACACCGGGGAGCTGTTTTTT. As protein: CASRSLTSTNTGELFF.

This clone was recorded a few times. The rearrangement links TRBV12-5 to TRBJ2-1; TRBD2 aligns across 8 bases. CDR1 LGHNT and CDR2 FRNRAP come from the germline V gene. The CDR3 runs to 17 residues. V lost 0 bases to trimming and J lost 4 bases; unmatched junction nucleotides: 8. The CDR3 region is CASGLVPGLALYNEQFF. The CDR3 DNA reads TGTGCTAGTGGTTTGGTACCCGGACTAGCCCTATACAATGAGCAGTTCTTC.

The V gene is TRBV4-3, the J gene TRBJ2-1; TRBD2 matches 15 bases. Germline CDR1 and CDR2: LGHNA and YSLEER. The length of the CDR3 is 16 residues. The V and J ends lost 5 bases and 5 bases, in that order; junction bases with no gene match: 4. CDR3 in amino acids: CASSAGTSGGNNEQFF. The CDR3 DNA sequence: TGCGCCAGCAGCGCCGGGACTAGCGGGGGGAACAATGAGCAGTTCTTC.

This clone showed up just a few times. V and J are TRBV5-1 and TRBJ2-7; 9 bases align to TRBD2. The V and J ends lost 0 bases and 4 bases, in that order; junction bases with no gene match: 5. Per the germline V gene, CDR1 is SGHRS and CDR2 is YFSETQ. There are 15 residues in the CDR3. CDR3 sequence (DNA): TGCGCCAGCAGCTTGGTACTAGCGGGCCAATACGAGCAGTACTTC. It codes for CASSLVLAGQYEQYF.

In this sample, this clone turned up a few times. The chain recombines TRBV28 with TRBJ1-1; D uncertain. CDR3 length equals 12 residues. Deletions cut 2 bases from V and 4 bases from J, with 5 bases between. Per the germline V gene, CDR1 is MDHEN and CDR2 is SYDVKM. CDR3 sequence: CASSLVRTEAFF. In DNA form, the CDR3 reads TGTGCCAGCAGTTTAGTTCGCACTGAAGCTTTCTTT.

Only a few counts were recorded for this clone. The chain combines TRBV4-1 with TRBJ2-1; 7 bases line up with TRBD1. With V trimmed by 3 bases and J by 5 bases, 4 bases remained unmatched. CDR1 and CDR2 (germline): MGHRA, YSYEKL. The CDR3 covers 14 residues. In DNA, the CDR3 is TGCGCCAGCAGCCACAGAGACAGGGACAATGAGCAGTTCTTC. It encodes CASSHRDRDNEQFF.

The V call is TRBV5-5, the J call TRBJ1-5; D may be TRBD1 (6 bases). Germline CDR1 reads SGHKS; CDR2 reads YYEKEE (reference sequence). The V end was cut by 0 bases, the J end by 4 bases, with 11 bases between. The CDR3 extends over 15 amino acids. CDR3: CASSLDVGGNQPQHF. CDR3 DNA sequence: TGTGCCAGCAGCTTGGATGTAGGGGGTAATCAGCCCCAGCATTTT.

This clone appeared once. The CDR3 nucleotides are TGTGCCAGTAGTAGGACTAGCGGGAGCTCCTACAATGAGCAGTTCTTC. It yields the protein CASSRTSGSSYNEQFF. The chain combines TRBV19 with TRBJ2-1; 13 positions agree with TRBD2. V dropped 4 bases and J dropped 0; count of bases not matched to a gene: 0. The germline gives CDR1 LNHDA, CDR2 SQIVND (reference sequence). This CDR3 is built from 16 residues.

The chain has TRBV4-2 and TRBJ2-4; maybe TRBD2 (6 bases). The V end lost 0 bases, the J end lost 0 bases, and 18 bases lay between the germline ends. Germline CDR1 reads LGHNA; CDR2 reads YNFKEQ. The CDR3 is made up of 19 amino acids. The chain's CDR3 is CASSQDPGEGRRAKNIQYF. The CDR3 region has the DNA TGTGCCAGCAGCCAAGATCCGGGGGAAGGGAGGAGAGCCAAAAACATTCAGTACTTC.